This TCR beta chain was identified during a study of cytomegalovirus exposure and HLA in healthy donors. Whole-study findings and limits: The authors enumerated over 150 TCR beta chains as linked to cytomegalovirus. Most of the TCR beta V segments (in an earlier analysis) were productive either about 87% or about 30% of the time. The authors assumed roughly uniform sequencing depth across donors for presence/absence analyses.

Details on this clone: Antigen specificity is unknown.

Use of 60 Vbeta and 13 Jbeta primers characterized the PCR. Assay used: immunoSEQ multiplex PCR; TCRdb lists only in-frame clones, some missing. In the table there are under 130,000 clones, around 70% of which are singletons. Germline V gene lookup returns CDR1 LGHNT and CDR2 FRNRAP. The J segment lost 2 bases and the V segment lost 1 base, leaving 4 bases of the junction unmatched. The CDR3 has 17 residues. This clonotype was obtained from a man aged 35 to 55 in good health and CMV-seropositive. The specimen sequenced was PBMCs. The J gene is TRBJ2-5, the V gene TRBV12-5; 13 bases match TRBD2. The CDR3 DNA is TGTGCTAGTGGTTTGGGACTAGCGGGAGGCTTTCAAGAGACCCAGTACTTC. Protein sequence: CASGLGLAGGFQETQYF.